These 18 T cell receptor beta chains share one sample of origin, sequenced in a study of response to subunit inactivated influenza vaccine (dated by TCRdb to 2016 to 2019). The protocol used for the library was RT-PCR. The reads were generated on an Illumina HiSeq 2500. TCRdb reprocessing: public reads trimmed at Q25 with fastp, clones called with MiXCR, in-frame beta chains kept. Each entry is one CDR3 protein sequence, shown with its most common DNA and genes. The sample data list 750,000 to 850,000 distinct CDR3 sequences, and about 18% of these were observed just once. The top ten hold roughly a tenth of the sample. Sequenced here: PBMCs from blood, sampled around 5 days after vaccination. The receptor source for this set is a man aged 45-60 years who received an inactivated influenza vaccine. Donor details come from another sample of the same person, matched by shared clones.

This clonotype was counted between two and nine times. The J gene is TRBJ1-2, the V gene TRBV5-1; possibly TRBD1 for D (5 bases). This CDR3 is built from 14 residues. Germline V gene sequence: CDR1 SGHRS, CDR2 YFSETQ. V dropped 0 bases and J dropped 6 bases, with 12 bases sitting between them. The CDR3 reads CASSLGTNIDGYTF. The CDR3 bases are TGCGCCAGCAGCTTGGGGACAAATATTGATGGCTACACCTTC.

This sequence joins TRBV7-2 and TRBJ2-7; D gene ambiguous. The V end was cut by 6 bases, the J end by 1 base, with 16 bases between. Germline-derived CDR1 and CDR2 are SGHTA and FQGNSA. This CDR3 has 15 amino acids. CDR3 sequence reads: CASRRRAKVSYEQYF. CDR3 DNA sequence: TGTGCCAGCAGACGACGGGCTAAGGTATCCTACGAGCAGTACTTC.

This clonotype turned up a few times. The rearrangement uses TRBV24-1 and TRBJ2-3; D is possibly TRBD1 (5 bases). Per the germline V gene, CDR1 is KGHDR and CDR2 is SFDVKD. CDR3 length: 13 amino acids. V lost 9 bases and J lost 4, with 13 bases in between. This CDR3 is CATGDPTADTQYF. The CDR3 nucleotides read TGTGCCACCGGAGACCCGACAGCAGATACGCAGTATTTT.

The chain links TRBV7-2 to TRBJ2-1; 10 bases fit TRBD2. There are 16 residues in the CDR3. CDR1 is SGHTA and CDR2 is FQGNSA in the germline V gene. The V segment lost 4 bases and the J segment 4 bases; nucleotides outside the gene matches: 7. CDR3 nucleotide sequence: TGTGCCAGCAGCTCGGCCCTAGCGGGAGCATACAATGAGCAGTTCTTC. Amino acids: CASSSALAGAYNEQFF.

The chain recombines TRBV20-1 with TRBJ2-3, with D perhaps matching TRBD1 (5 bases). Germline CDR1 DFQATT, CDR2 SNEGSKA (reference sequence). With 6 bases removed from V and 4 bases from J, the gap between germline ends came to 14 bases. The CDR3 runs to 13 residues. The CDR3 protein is CSAQPGKPDTQYF. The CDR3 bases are TGCAGTGCCCAGCCAGGGAAACCAGATACGCAGTATTTT.

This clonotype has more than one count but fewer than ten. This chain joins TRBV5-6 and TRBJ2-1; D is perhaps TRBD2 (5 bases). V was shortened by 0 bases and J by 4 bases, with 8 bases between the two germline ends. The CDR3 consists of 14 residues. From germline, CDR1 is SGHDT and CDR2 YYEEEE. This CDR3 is CASSLGAAYNEQFF. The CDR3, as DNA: TGTGCCAGCAGCTTGGGAGCGGCGTACAATGAGCAGTTCTTC.

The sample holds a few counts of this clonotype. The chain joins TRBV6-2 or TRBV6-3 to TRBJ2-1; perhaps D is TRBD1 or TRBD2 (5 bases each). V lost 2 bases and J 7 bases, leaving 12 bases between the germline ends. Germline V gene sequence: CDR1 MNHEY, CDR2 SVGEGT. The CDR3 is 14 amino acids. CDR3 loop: CASSYGTAVNEQFF. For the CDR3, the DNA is TGTGCCAGCAGTTACGGGACCGCCGTGAATGAGCAGTTCTTC.

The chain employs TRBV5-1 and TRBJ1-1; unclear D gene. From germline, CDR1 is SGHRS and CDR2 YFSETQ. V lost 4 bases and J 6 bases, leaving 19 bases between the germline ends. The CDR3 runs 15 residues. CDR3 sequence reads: CASSPILRPGAEAFF. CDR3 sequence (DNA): TGCGCCAGCAGCCCGATTCTTCGACCCGGGGCTGAAGCTTTCTTT.

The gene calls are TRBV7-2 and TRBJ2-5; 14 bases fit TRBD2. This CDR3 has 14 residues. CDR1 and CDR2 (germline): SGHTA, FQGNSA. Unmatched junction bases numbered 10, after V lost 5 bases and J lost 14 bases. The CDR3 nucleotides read TGTGCCAGCAGCCTAGGGACTAGCGGGGGCCCACCCTACTTC. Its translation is CASSLGTSGGPPYF. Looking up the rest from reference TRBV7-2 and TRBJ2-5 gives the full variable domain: GAGVSQSPSNKVTEKGKDVELRCDPISGHTALYWYRQSLGQGLEFLIYFQGNSAPDKSGLPSDRFSAERTGGSVSTLTIQRTQQEDSAVYLCASSLGTSGGPPYFGPGTRLLVL.

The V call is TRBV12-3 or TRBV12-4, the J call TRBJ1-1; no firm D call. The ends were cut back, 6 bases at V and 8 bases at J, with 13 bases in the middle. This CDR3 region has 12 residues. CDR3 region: CASSPRPSEAFF. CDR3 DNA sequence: TGTGCCAGCAGCCCGAGACCCTCAGAAGCTTTCTTT.

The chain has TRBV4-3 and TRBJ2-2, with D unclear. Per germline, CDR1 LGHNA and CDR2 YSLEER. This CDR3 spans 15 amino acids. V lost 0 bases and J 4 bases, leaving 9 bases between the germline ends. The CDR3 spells CASSQDDPSTGELFF. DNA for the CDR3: TGCGCCAGCAGCCAAGACGACCCGAGCACCGGGGAGCTGTTTTTT.

The CDR3 region has the DNA TGTGCCAGTAGCCACTCGCCGGGACAGGGGTCATCCTACGAGCAGTACTTC. Translation: CASSHSPGQGSSYEQYF. The V call is TRBV19, the J call TRBJ2-7, with 10 bases fitting TRBD1. Germline loops: CDR1 LNHDA, CDR2 SQIVND (reference sequence). Germline trimming cut 6 bases from V and 1 base from J; bases unmatched to any gene: 12. CDR3 length: 17 amino acids.

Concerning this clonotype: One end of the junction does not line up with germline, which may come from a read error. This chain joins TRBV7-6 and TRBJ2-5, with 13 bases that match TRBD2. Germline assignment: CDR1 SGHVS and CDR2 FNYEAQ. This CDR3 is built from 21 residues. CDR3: CASSLVPPYPGLAGEQETQYF. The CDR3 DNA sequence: TGTGCTAGCAGCTTAGTGCCCCCGTACCCCGGACTAGCGGGGGAACAAGAGACCCAGTACTTC.

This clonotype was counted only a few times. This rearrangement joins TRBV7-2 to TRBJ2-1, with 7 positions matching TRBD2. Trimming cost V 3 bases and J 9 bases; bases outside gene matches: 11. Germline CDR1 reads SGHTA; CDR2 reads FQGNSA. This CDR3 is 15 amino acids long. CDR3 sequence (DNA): TGTGCCAGCAGCTTCATGGCGGGAGTTTTGGGTGAGCAGTTCTTC. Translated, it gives CASSFMAGVLGEQFF.

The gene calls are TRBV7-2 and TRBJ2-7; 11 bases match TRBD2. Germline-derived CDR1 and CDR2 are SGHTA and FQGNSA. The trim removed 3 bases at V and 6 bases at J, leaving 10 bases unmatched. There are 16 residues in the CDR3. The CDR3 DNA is TGTGCCAGCAGCTTGGAGGGACTAGCGGCCACTTCCGAGCAGTACTTC. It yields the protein CASSLEGLAATSEQYF.

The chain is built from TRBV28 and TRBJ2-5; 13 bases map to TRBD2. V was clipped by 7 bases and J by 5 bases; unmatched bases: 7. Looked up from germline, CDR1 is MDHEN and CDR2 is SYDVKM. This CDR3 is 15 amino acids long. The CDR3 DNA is TGTGCCAGCATGACTAGCGGGGGGTCGTGGGAGACCCAGTACTTC. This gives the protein CASMTSGGSWETQYF.

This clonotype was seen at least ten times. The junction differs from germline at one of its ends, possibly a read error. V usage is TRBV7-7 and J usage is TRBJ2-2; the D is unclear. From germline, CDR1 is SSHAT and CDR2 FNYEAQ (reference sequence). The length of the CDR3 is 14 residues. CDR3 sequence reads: CASSSAWNTGELFF. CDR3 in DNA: TGTGCTAGCAGCTCGGCGTGGAACACCGGGGAGCTGTTTTTT.

In DNA form, the CDR3 reads TGTGCCACCAGTGACCAGACTAGCGGCCTCAGCACAGATACGCAGTATTTT. Protein sequence: CATSDQTSGLSTDTQYF. V and J are TRBV24-1 and TRBJ2-3; 9 bases agree with TRBD2. CDR1 KGHDR and CDR2 SFDVKD come from the germline V gene. CDR3 length equals 17 residues. Trimming removed 4 bases from V and 0 bases from J; junction bases left unmatched: 7.